A selection of T cell receptor beta chains follows, all from one sample in a study of blood T cell repertoires in COVID-19. Assay used: immunoSEQ multiplex PCR; TCRdb lists only in-frame clones, some missing. Found here are fewer than 110,000 clones, 92% of them singletons; the top ten hold 5% to 6%. Sample: peripheral blood. The receptors derive from a man aged 50-60 years with active COVID-19. The CDR3 runs from the conserved cysteine through the conserved F or W. Each record gives: J gene, D gene, V gene, CDR3 protein. A D gene is named only where the DNA matches it firmly.

>TRBJ1-5|TRBD1|TRBV19
CASSITGAGQPQHF
>TRBJ2-3|NA|TRBV19
CASSPGDRTDTQYF
>TRBJ2-2|NA|TRBV19
CASSADRGTGELFF
>TRBJ2-2|TRBD1|TRBV6-5
CASRPQGMNTGELFF
>TRBJ2-2|NA|TRBV15
CATSREPQARNTGELFF
>TRBJ2-1|TRBD2|TRBV5-4
CASSPTSGGYNEQFF
>TRBJ1-4|NA|TRBV28
CASRRGGTNEKLFF
>TRBJ2-3|TRBD2|TRBV7-2
CASSPTVPGLAGGTDTQYF
>TRBJ1-4|NA|TRBV5-6
CASTDTGSRGEKLFF
>TRBJ2-7|NA|TRBV11-1
CASSLPSSEQYF
>TRBJ2-5|NA|TRBV29-1
CSAGSGNQETQYF
>TRBJ2-5|NA|TRBV7-9
CASSSNRVQETQYF
>TRBJ2-1|NA|TRBV27
CASSGRLDSSYNEQFF
>TRBJ2-7|TRBD1|TRBV5-4
CASRSQGADEQYF
>TRBJ1-1|TRBD1|TRBV7-9
CASSFRGQAPTEAFF
>TRBJ2-1|TRBD2|TRBV7-6
CASSPGLAEDNEQFF
>TRBJ2-1|NA|TRBV4-1
CASSQGYSYNEQFF
>TRBJ2-1|TRBD2|TRBV11-3
CASSLAKGTSGINEQFF
>TRBJ1-2|NA|TRBV18
CASSAPPGGTYGYTF
>TRBJ2-3|NA|TRBV30
CAWSQSLATDTQYF
>TRBJ1-5|NA|TRBV2
CASRGRYSNQPQHF
>TRBJ1-1|NA|TRBV5-5
CASSPGGAPNTEAFF